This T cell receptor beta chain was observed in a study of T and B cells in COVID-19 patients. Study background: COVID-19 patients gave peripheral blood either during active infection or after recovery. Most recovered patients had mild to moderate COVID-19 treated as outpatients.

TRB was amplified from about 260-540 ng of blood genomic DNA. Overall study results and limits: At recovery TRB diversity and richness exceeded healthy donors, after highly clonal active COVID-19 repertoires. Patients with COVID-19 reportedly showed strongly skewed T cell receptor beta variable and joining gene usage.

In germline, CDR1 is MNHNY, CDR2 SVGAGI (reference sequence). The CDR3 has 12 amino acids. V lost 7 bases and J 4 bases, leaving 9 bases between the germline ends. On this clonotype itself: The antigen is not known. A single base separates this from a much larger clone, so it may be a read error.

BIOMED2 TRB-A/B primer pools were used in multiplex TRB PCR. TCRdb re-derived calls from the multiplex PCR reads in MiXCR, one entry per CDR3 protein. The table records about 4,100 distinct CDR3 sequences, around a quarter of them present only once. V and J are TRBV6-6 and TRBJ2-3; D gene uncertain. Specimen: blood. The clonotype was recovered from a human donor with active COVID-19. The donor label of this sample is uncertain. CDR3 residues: CASKEDADTQYF. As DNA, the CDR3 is TGTGCCAGCAAGGAAGACGCAGATACGCAGTATTTT.